A single sample gave rise to the 28 T cell receptor beta chains below, sequenced in a study of beta chain features in type 1 diabetes. Every bit of the isolated RNA underwent reverse transcription, so sequencing read expressed TCRB transcripts. TCRdb's table, derived via immunoSEQ multiplex PCR, lists solely in-frame clones and lacks some. Of 400,000 to 450,000 clones in the sample, around 14% were seen once. The sample was naive CD4+ T cells from blood. The receptors were gathered from a man under 40 in good health.

This clone was found a few times. The V call is TRBV29-1, the J call TRBJ2-5; 15 bases map to TRBD2. Trimming removed 0 bases from V and 5 bases from J; junction bases left unmatched: 10. Germline lookup yields CDR1 SQVTM and CDR2 ANQGSEA. The CDR3 is 18 residues long. The CDR3 DNA sequence: TGCAGCGTTGAAGAGCTTGGGACTAGCGGGAGGAGAGTGGAGACCCAGTACTTC. Protein product: CSVEELGTSGRRVETQYF.

The V call is TRBV7-2, the J call TRBJ2-1; D ambiguous. CDR1 SGHTA and CDR2 FQGNSA come from the germline V gene. The CDR3 sequence is 16 residues long. Trimming took 3 bases from V and 0 from J, leaving 12 bases between them. CDR3 coding DNA: TGTGCCAGCAGCTTTAGGACCCTAAGCTCCTACAATGAGCAGTTCTTC. This codes for CASSFRTLSSYNEQFF.

The gene calls are TRBV7-2 and TRBJ2-2; no firm D call. The V and J ends lost 4 bases and 0 bases respectively, with 9 bases between them. CDR3 length equals 15 residues. CDR1 and CDR2 (germline): SGHTA, FQGNSA. The CDR3 DNA sequence: TGTGCCAGCAGCTCCTCGCCCGCGAACACCGGGGAGCTGTTTTTT. Translation: CASSSSPANTGELFF. Using reference TRBV7-2 and TRBJ2-2 for the parts outside the CDR3, the full variable domain is GAGVSQSPSNKVTEKGKDVELRCDPISGHTALYWYRQSLGQGLEFLIYFQGNSAPDKSGLPSDRFSAERTGGSVSTLTIQRTQQEDSAVYLCASSSSPANTGELFFGEGSRLTVL.

This clone was seen only a few times. CDR3 bases: TGCGCCAGCAGCCCGCTGGTCACCTCTGGAAACACCATATATTTT. As protein: CASSPLVTSGNTIYF. The gene calls are TRBV4-1 and TRBJ1-3, with unresolved D. Trimming shortened V by 4 bases and J by 0 bases, and 10 bases separated the two germline ends. In germline, CDR1 is MGHRA, CDR2 YSYEKL. This CDR3 contains 15 residues.

This clone was seen a handful of times. The rearrangement uses TRBV9 and TRBJ1-2, with unresolved D. The V end lost 6 bases, the J end lost 2 bases, and 14 bases lay between the germline ends. The germline V gene encodes CDR1 SGDLS and CDR2 YYNGEE. The CDR3 has 14 amino acids. In nucleotides, the CDR3 is TGTGCCAGCACCCTTGGCACGGGGAACTATGGCTACACCTTC. Translating it yields CASTLGTGNYGYTF. The full variable domain, completed using reference TRBV9 and TRBJ1-2, is DSGVTQTPKHLITATGQRVTLRCSPRSGDLSVYWYQQSLDQGLQFLIQYYNGEERAKGNILERFSAQQFPDLHSELNLSSLELGDSALYFCASTLGTGNYGYTFGSGTRLTVV.

The chain recombines TRBV25-1 with TRBJ1-1, with 7 bases fitting TRBD1. V was clipped by 5 bases and J by 2 bases; unmatched bases: 5. The CDR3 sequence is 14 residues long. The germline V gene encodes CDR1 MGHDK and CDR2 SYGVNS. DNA for the CDR3: TGTGCCAGCAGTCGACAGGGACCTAACACTGAAGCTTTCTTT. Amino acids: CASSRQGPNTEAFF.

The chain joins TRBV4-2 to TRBJ2-5; 7 nucleotides match TRBD2. V lost 0 bases to trimming and J lost 1 base; unmatched junction nucleotides: 8. The CDR3 consists of 17 residues. The V gene's germline CDR1 is LGHNA and CDR2 YNFKEQ. The CDR3: CASSQDTSGETQETQYF. In nucleotides, the CDR3 is TGTGCCAGCAGCCAAGATACCAGCGGGGAGACCCAAGAGACCCAGTACTTC.

In DNA, the CDR3 is TGTGCCAGCAGCCCTAGGTTAGGGAGCTCCTACGAGCAGTACTTC. It specifies CASSPRLGSSYEQYF. The V gene is TRBV7-2, the J gene TRBJ2-7; D possibly corresponds to TRBD2 (5 bases). Germline lookup yields CDR1 SGHTA and CDR2 FQGNSA. The CDR3 totals 15 residues. Trimming shortened V by 5 bases and J by 0 bases, and 14 bases separated the two germline ends.

This chain joins TRBV5-6 and TRBJ2-7; 7 nucleotides align to TRBD1. The V gene end was trimmed by 4 bases and the J gene end by 5 bases; junction bases not matched to a gene: 12. Germline CDR1 reads SGHDT; CDR2 reads YYEEEE. CDR3 size: 15 residues. DNA of the CDR3: TGTGCCAGCAGCAGACGACAGGGTGTTTTCGACGAGCAGTACTTC. As protein: CASSRRQGVFDEQYF.

This clone turned up a few times. This chain connects TRBV15 to TRBJ2-4; D unclear. Germline V gives CDR1 LNHNV, CDR2 YYDKDF (reference sequence). The CDR3 has 15 amino acids. V shed 3 bases and J shed 3 bases, with 12 bases lying between them. CDR3 sequence: CATSRGWAGKNIQYF. As DNA, the CDR3 is TGTGCCACCAGCAGGGGGTGGGCAGGCAAAAACATTCAGTACTTC.

The chain carries TRBV5-1 and TRBJ2-1; D unclear. CDR3 length: 15 amino acids. Germline V gene lookup returns CDR1 SGHRS and CDR2 YFSETQ. The V end was cut by 0 bases, the J end by 5 bases, with 12 bases between. The CDR3 loop reads CASSLEVYNHNEQFF. CDR3 DNA: TGCGCCAGCAGCTTGGAGGTCTACAACCACAATGAGCAGTTCTTC.

This clone was detected only a few times. The V gene is TRBV25-1, the J gene TRBJ1-1; D gene unclear. Germline loops: CDR1 MGHDK, CDR2 SYGVNS. The V and J ends lost 4 bases and 1 base respectively, with 7 bases between them. This CDR3 spans 13 amino acids. The CDR3 region is CASSVKSNTEAFF. In nucleotides, the CDR3 is TGTGCCAGCAGTGTAAAATCGAACACTGAAGCTTTCTTT.

The J gene is TRBJ1-5, the V gene TRBV5-1, with no clear D. This CDR3 has 16 residues. Germline V CDR1 and CDR2: SGHRS, YFSETQ. Trimming pared 4 bases from V and 7 bases from J, leaving 21 bases between. This CDR3 is CASSPVGGGSSQPQHF. The CDR3 DNA sequence: TGCGCCAGCAGCCCAGTGGGCGGAGGGAGCAGCCAGCCCCAGCATTTT. The full variable domain, rest sourced from reference TRBV5-1 and TRBJ1-5, is KAGVTQTPRYLIKTRGQQVTLSCSPISGHRSVSWYQQTPGQGLQFLFEYFSETQRNKGNFPGRFSGRQFSNSRSEMNVSTLELGDSALYLCASSPVGGGSSQPQHFGDGTRLSIL.

The table lists this clone with a few counts. This chain uses TRBV7-9 with TRBJ2-5; 7 nucleotides align to TRBD1. CDR1 and CDR2 (germline): SEHNR, FQNEAQ (reference sequence). CDR3 size: 13 residues. With V trimmed by 5 bases and J by 6 bases, 6 bases remained unmatched. DNA of the CDR3: TGTGCCAGCAGCCCGCCAGGGGGAAAGACCCAGTACTTC. It yields the protein CASSPPGGKTQYF.

This clone has only a few counts. The rearrangement uses TRBV9 and TRBJ1-5; the match to TRBD1 covers 9 bases. Germline CDR1 and CDR2: SGDLS and YYNGEE. V shed 3 bases and J 5 bases; nucleotides not matched to a gene: 3. The CDR3 is 14 residues long. The CDR3 loop is CASSAGTGYQPQHF. CDR3 DNA sequence: TGTGCCAGCAGCGCCGGGACAGGGTATCAGCCCCAGCATTTT.

The chain couples TRBV5-6 to TRBJ1-1, with D maybe TRBD1 (5 bases). Trimming removed 1 base from V and 0 bases from J, with 10 bases in between. The V gene's germline CDR1 is SGHDT and CDR2 YYEEEE. This CDR3 is 15 amino acids long. The CDR3 nucleotides read TGTGCCAGCAGCTTGCGGGGCTTCTTGAACACTGAAGCTTTCTTT. As protein: CASSLRGFLNTEAFF.

A remark on this clone: Other nucleotide sequences from this sample produce the same CDR3. V and J are TRBV30 and TRBJ1-4, with D unresolved. Germline V gives CDR1 GTSNPN, CDR2 SVGIG (reference sequence). V was pared by 0 bases and J by 7 bases, with 3 bases between. This CDR3 is 11 amino acids long. Here the CDR3 reads CAWSVREKLFF. The CDR3 DNA is TGTGCCTGGAGTGTACGTGAAAAACTGTTTTTT.

The gene calls are TRBV15 and TRBJ2-4; unclear D gene. V was cut by 0 bases and J by 0 bases, with 12 bases left in between. This CDR3 has 17 residues. Germline CDR1 is LNHNV and CDR2 is YYDKDF (reference sequence). The CDR3 reads CATSREYGPLAKNIQYF. The CDR3 DNA follows: TGTGCCACCAGCAGAGAGTATGGGCCCTTAGCCAAAAACATTCAGTACTTC.

This clone turned up a few times. V is TRBV6-5 and J is TRBJ2-5, with 8 bases lining up with TRBD1. There are 15 residues in the CDR3. Germline CDR1 and CDR2: MNHEY and SVGAGI. The ends lost 5 bases at V and 6 bases at J; junction bases unmatched: 11. The CDR3 region is CASSRMDRALKTQYF. The CDR3 DNA follows: TGTGCCAGCAGTAGGATGGACAGGGCTTTAAAGACCCAGTACTTC.

This chain uses TRBV12-5 with TRBJ2-5, with unresolved D. Looked up from germline, CDR1 is LGHNT and CDR2 is FRNRAP. Between the trimmed V and J ends, which lost 3 bases and 3 bases, there was a span of 5 bases. This CDR3 has 12 amino acids. CDR3 in amino acids: CASGFGKETQYF. CDR3 in DNA: TGTGCTAGTGGTTTCGGAAAAGAGACCCAGTACTTC.

In DNA, the CDR3 is TGTGCCTGGAGTACCCCGGGGACTAGCCTTTTCTCCGAGCAGTACGTC. Translation: CAWSTPGTSLFSEQYV. This chain links TRBV30 with TRBJ2-7; 9 bases are a match to TRBD2. CDR1 is GTSNPN, CDR2 SVGIG, per germline (reference sequence). The V and J ends lost 2 bases and 6 bases, in that order; junction bases with no gene match: 14. This CDR3 contains 16 residues.

This clone has a handful of counts. This rearrangement joins TRBV10-2 to TRBJ2-7; TRBD2 aligns across 7 bases. The germline V gene has CDR1 WSHSY and CDR2 SAAADI. V shed 2 bases, J shed 5 bases, and the junction held 9 bases outside the gene matches. The CDR3 has 15 residues. CDR3 sequence: CASSETGGLVHEQYF. The CDR3 nucleotides are TGCGCCAGCAGTGAGACGGGGGGATTAGTCCACGAGCAGTACTTC.

This rearrangement joins TRBV15 to TRBJ2-7; either TRBD1 or TRBD2 may supply D (5 bases each). The germline V gene encodes CDR1 LNHNV and CDR2 YYDKDF (reference sequence). This CDR3 contains 17 residues. Deletions cut 1 base from V and 3 bases from J, with 19 bases between. The CDR3 DNA reads TGTGCCACCAGCAGAGTCGTCGGTTCAGGGACGATCTACGAGCAGTACTTC. Residues: CATSRVVGSGTIYEQYF.

The chain is built from TRBV7-2 and TRBJ2-3; 7 bases match TRBD2. The CDR3 has 15 residues. V gave up 4 bases and J gave up 5 bases; unmatched junction bases: 9. Germline V gives CDR1 SGHTA, CDR2 FQGNSA. The chain's CDR3 is CASSYWASGGDTQYF. CDR3 DNA sequence: TGTGCCAGCAGCTATTGGGCTAGCGGAGGAGATACGCAGTATTTT. Together with reference TRBV7-2 and TRBJ2-3, the CDR3 gives the full variable domain: GAGVSQSPSNKVTEKGKDVELRCDPISGHTALYWYRQSLGQGLEFLIYFQGNSAPDKSGLPSDRFSAERTGGSVSTLTIQRTQQEDSAVYLCASSYWASGGDTQYFGPGTRLTVL.

The V gene is TRBV7-2, the J gene TRBJ1-5, with D uncertain. The CDR3 extends over 14 amino acids. The V end lost 0 bases, the J end lost 1 base, and 4 bases lay between the germline ends. Germline CDR1 SGHTA, CDR2 FQGNSA. CDR3 protein: CASSLAGSNQPQHF. The CDR3 nucleotides are TGTGCCAGCAGCTTAGCAGGGAGCAATCAGCCCCAGCATTTT.

The chain uses TRBV15 and TRBJ2-7; D ambiguous. V lost 0 bases to trimming and J lost 0 bases, with 9 bases between them. This CDR3 contains 15 residues. From germline, CDR1 is LNHNV and CDR2 YYDKDF (reference sequence). In nucleotides, the CDR3 is TGTGCCACCAGCAGAGATCAGAAGAGCTCCTACGAGCAGTACGTC. It yields the protein CATSRDQKSSYEQYV.

The chain couples TRBV18 to TRBJ1-1; D may be TRBD1 (6 bases). V shed 5 bases and J shed 4 bases, with 11 bases lying between them. The CDR3 is 13 amino acids. CDR1 KGHSH and CDR2 LQKENI come from the germline V gene. The DNA of the CDR3 is TGTGCCAGCTCAGGGGGGCCGAGCACTGAAGCTTTCTTT. This gives the protein CASSGGPSTEAFF. Variable domain in full (rest from reference TRBV18 and TRBJ1-1): NAGVMQNPRHLVRRRGQEARLRCSPMKGHSHVYWYRQLPEEGLKFMVYLQKENIIDESGMPKERFSAEFPKEGPSILRIQQVVRGDSAAYFCASSGGPSTEAFFGQGTRLTVV.

The chain recombines TRBV7-9 with TRBJ1-1; 7 bases agree with TRBD1. This CDR3 spans 13 amino acids. Trimming took 5 bases from V and 3 from J; bases not matched to a gene: 3. Germline CDR1 is SEHNR and CDR2 is FQNEAQ (reference sequence). The CDR3 region has the DNA TGTGCCAGCAGCCGCAGGGGGGACACTGAAGCTTTCTTT. This sequence encodes CASSRRGDTEAFF.